This T cell receptor (beta chain) stems from a study of cytomegalovirus exposure and HLA in healthy donors (dated by TCRdb to the late 2010s). In the study overall: In an earlier analysis of some 550 of the donors, approximately 300 Gb of sequence data and 120 million or so unique TCR beta sequences from 150 million to 200 million T cells were reported. An early release that covered 500 to 800 HLA-typed donors contained approximately 300 gigabases of sequencing data and about 84 million unique TCR sequences. Of the roughly 390 genotyped donors, approximately 81% were placed in the genetic ancestry cluster associated with self-reported Caucasian donors. The aim of the study was to test whether cataloging public T cell receptors could identify signatures of past pathogen exposure. Using immunosequencing, the study profiled T cell repertoires from about 620 subjects and related those repertoires to cytomegalovirus serostatus. Along with the roughly 670-subject first cohort, a separate validation cohort of approximately 110 different subjects was used. To predict cytomegalovirus infection status, the study combined high-throughput TCR immunosequencing, statistical association of individual TCRs with disease status, and machine learning. In a later analysis, previously published TCR beta repertoires from 670 or so donors were re-analyzed and high-resolution HLA genotyping was added so that TCR occurrence patterns could be studied. The later analysis used no new phenotypic data to find candidate immune exposures, relying instead on TCR beta sequences and their occurrence across donors. In an earlier analysis of 587 of the donors, high-throughput TCR beta sequencing was used to judge whether each TCR beta V gene segment behaved as functional or pseudogenic. Donor age, sex, ethnicity and CMV serostatus were compiled alongside the repertoire data. Genome-wide SNP genotypes for about three fifths of the roughly 670 donors were used in a later genetic analysis, which treated that subset as a discovery cohort. Every repertoire in the discovery cohort had been generated on one and the same sequencing platform. HLA typing covered class I and class II loci at four-digit resolution. Typing coverage differed by locus: A, B, C, DRB1 and DQB1 were typed in roughly 629-630 donors, DQA1 in roughly 500, DPA1 in roughly 590, and DPB1 in 450 to 490. Four to six DR-DQ haplotypes were handled as single units for association and clustering because linkage in the cohort was strong. Across about 370 genotyped donors of the cohort, an average of about 200,000 unique TCR beta nucleotide sequences per donor were sequenced, and approximately 17% of those sequences were non-productive. Study-wide findings and limitations: According to a later analysis, parvovirus B19, influenza, CMV and Epstein-Barr virus appeared linked to several top co-occurrence clusters. Because the 87-base-pair reads could not distinguish some IMGT-functional V segments, including TRBV6-2 and TRBV6-3, those segments were excluded. Roughly uniform sequencing depth across donors was assumed in presence/absence analyses, although this assumption may not hold. Specific HLA alleles were associated with 15,000 to 20,000 TCR beta sequences at a false discovery rate of 0.05 in a later analysis. A later genetic analysis associated a missense DCLRE1C variant with V-gene and J-gene trimming of TCR beta chains, and an independent cohort replicated the association. Correlated functional status among segregating V segments might be attributable to linkage disequilibrium, but an unknown experimental factor could not be ruled out. A later genetic analysis reported fewer N-insertions in productive TCRs among donors in an Asian-associated ancestry cluster than the approximately 670-donor mean. Because counts were too low, roughly 17 rarely observed V segments, including chromosome 9 orphons, were left out of the earlier analysis of 587 of the donors. Strong co-occurrence of HLA alleles, especially DR and DQ, made assigning TCR associations to individual alleles difficult. In a later analysis, TCR association rates were found to vary across HLA loci, with the most associated TCRs seen for DRB1 alleles and the fewest for HLA-C alleles. In vitro tests confirmed that a few of the cytomegalovirus-associated TCR beta chains recognize cytomegalovirus antigens. In a later analysis, most CMV-associated TCR beta chains were found to appear HLA-restricted, with HLA associations seemingly driven largely by CMV exposure. The authors suggested that the approach could potentially be generalized to other disease states and immunological phenotypes. The sequencing pipeline was judged likely to have produced a cluster of highly shared sequence variants as a technical artifact. A further reported finding was that TCR beta sequences accurately predicted the HLA-A and HLA-B alleles for most subjects in the first cohort. In an earlier analysis of more than 500 of the donors, most TCR beta V segments appeared in productive rearrangements about 87% or about 30% of the time, broadly matching IMGT annotations. In the study, about 150 TCR beta chains were listed as associated with cytomegalovirus. In a later analysis, HLA-associated TCR beta chains showed more clonal expansion and lower generation probabilities than non-associated chains that were equally common. Most TCR sequences were seen in very few donors, while some public TCRs were found in many individuals. Because HLA typing was unavailable for some donors at each locus, only the typed subset was used in association tests. Only TCR beta chains were sequenced in this cohort, and the absence of alpha or paired-chain data limited detectable features. Immune exposure information for the cohort was limited to CMV serostatus. The classifier was reported to diagnose cytomegalovirus status with high specificity and sensitivity in both the original and validation cohorts.

Libraries were constructed by the immunoSEQ multiplex PCR assay. For the multiplex PCR, a mixture combining 60 forward primers for TCR Vbeta segments and 13 reverse primers for TCR Jbeta segments was used. Amplification of the CDR3 region of rearranged TCR beta genes was performed with a multiplex PCR assay on genomic DNA. The Illumina HiSeq System was used to sequence the amplified TCR beta libraries as 87-base-pair reads. For the original study's pipeline: A later analysis tallied 70 million to 100 million unique TCR beta chains across the 666 repertoires, and some 12 million of those chains were shared by two or more donors. Raw reads were error-corrected and collapsed into unique sequences by a nearest-neighbor algorithm in which closely related sequences were merged to remove PCR and sequencing errors. To assign V, D and J gene segments, CDR3 sequences were aligned to IMGT reference sequences. For a sequence to be retained, a match of at least six nucleotides was required to both a V gene segment and a J gene segment. Rearrangements were called productive when the CDR3 lacked stop codons and stayed in frame with V and J; all others were non-productive. Following IMGT convention, CDR3 was defined as the stretch from the second conserved V-encoded cysteine up to the conserved J-encoded phenylalanine. In an earlier analysis of around 600 of the donors, sequences lacking an unambiguous match to a single V gene segment were excluded. In an earlier analysis of about 590 of the donors, a V segment was called functional when productive rearrangements were above 56.7%, and segregating when the standard deviation between donors exceeded 5%. A statistical classification framework was developed to diagnose cytomegalovirus status using the catalog of TCR beta chain sequences. A later analysis assigned V and J genes by comparing TCR nucleotide sequences with IMGT/GENE-DB human TR gene sequences. A later analysis assigned CDR3 sequences and most-parsimonious VDJ recombination scenarios with the TCRdist pipeline. In a later analysis, each TCR beta chain was defined by its CDR3 amino acid sequence together with its V-gene family, and reads lacking a unique V-gene family were excluded. In a later analysis, approximately 640 highly shared, low-generation-probability nucleotide sequences were removed to address suspected cross-contamination and a sequencing artifact. In a later analysis, a clonal expansion index for each public chain was calculated from normalized within-repertoire ranks of inferred template counts. A later analysis computed generation probabilities with a VDJ recombination model fitted to out-of-frame rearrangements, and checked the results against IGoR. A later analysis scored TCR-TCR, TCR-HLA and TCR-CMV co-occurrence with hypergeometric tests, applying a repertoire-size bias correction to TCR pairs. False discovery rates were estimated in a later analysis by permuting HLA or CMV assignments 20 times. In a later analysis, co-occurring TCRs were grouped with DBSCAN, and TCRdist sequence similarity was added when clustering was performed within HLA-allele-positive subsets. Repertoires with fewer than 30,000 or more than 120,000 public chains were left out of co-occurrence clustering, as were about 5 repertoires with anomalous nucleotide sharing. TCRdb provides this immuneACCESS table in a form limited to in-frame rearrangements. Some clones are lacking; in checked studies, under half of them reflect an unresolved V gene, and why the rest are absent is not known. Clone size and V and J calls were adopted from that table, with D and trimming inferred from the DNA. The sample records about 94,000 clones, roughly 80% of which are singletons. In total, the top ten clones hold about a tenth of the sample.

Compared with germline, V lacks 7 bases and J lacks 8 bases; bases without a gene match: 10. The germline V gene yields MNHNS for CDR1 and SASEGT for CDR2. The CDR3 runs 15 residues from the cysteine to the phenylalanine. Only the CDR3 region is kept as DNA, spanning 45 bases read in frame from base 1. A note on this clone: No antigen is known for it. No much larger clone is present one base from it, and per-base qualities are unavailable.

The cohort consisted of 666 healthy bone marrow donors. All cohort members were sampled while nominally healthy, although unrecorded immune exposures were likely present. Of the approximately 700 cohort members, nearly 300 had a positive CMV serostatus and 350 to 450 had a negative one, while no CMV serostatus was recorded for the donor. Every donor gave a peripheral blood sample, and the peripheral blood mononuclear cells from that sample were used for TCR beta sequencing. Genomic DNA extraction from the blood cell samples was performed with the Qiagen DNeasy Blood Extraction Kit. This clonotype originated in a human donor in good health. Sequenced: PBMCs. The V and J genes are TRBV6-1 and TRBJ2-1, with 11 central nucleotides matching TRBD2. The CDR3 amino acid sequence is: CASKIGLAGGYEQFF. The nucleotide sequence reads TGTGCCAGCAAGATCGGGCTAGCGGGAGGCTATGAGCAGTTCTTC.